This T cell receptor beta chain came from a study of cytomegalovirus exposure and HLA in healthy donors. Study-wide findings and caveats: The productive fraction for most TCR beta V segments was about 87% or about 30% in an earlier analysis. An analysis was carried out later, and it reportedly showed fewer N-insertions in an Asian-associated ancestry cluster than the approximately 710-donor mean. As a later analysis showed, a missense DCLRE1C variant was linked to trimming of TCR beta V- and J-genes.

Primers included in the PCR were 60 Vbeta and 13 Jbeta primers. Only in-frame clones appear in the TCRdb table, and some are missing; sequencing was by immunoSEQ multiplex PCR. This sample has 150,000 to 200,000 clones, with around 80% found just once. In regard to this clone: Its antigen is still unknown.

The CDR3 length is 16 residues. Trimming pared 0 bases from V and 5 bases from J, leaving 17 bases between. From germline, CDR1 is SGHRS and CDR2 YFSETQ. This chain uses TRBV5-1 with TRBJ1-2; weak D call: TRBD1 (6 bases). The TCR was taken from a woman aged 30 to 39 in good health and CMV-seropositive. What was sequenced was PBMCs. The CDR3 reads CASSLEGRGRGYGYTF. CDR3 nucleotide sequence: TGCGCCAGCAGCTTGGAAGGACGGGGAAGGGGGTATGGCTACACCTTC.